These 25 T cell receptor beta chains were sequenced from one sample in a study of blood T cell repertoires in COVID-19. The protocol was immunoSEQ multiplex PCR, while the TCRdb copy is restricted to in-frame clones and leaves out a portion. The data show 200,000 to 300,000 clones, with roughly nine tenths seen just once and roughly 3.9% held by the top ten. The source material was peripheral blood. The receptors come from a man between 60 and 75 years old who had recovered from COVID-19.

This clone appeared a single time. The chain couples TRBV2 to TRBJ2-1; TRBD2 matches 7 bases. The CDR3 extends over 14 amino acids. Germline CDR1 is SNHLY and CDR2 is FYNNEI. The V segment lost 6 bases and the J segment 7 bases; nucleotides outside the gene matches: 9. For the CDR3, the DNA is TGTGCCAGCAGCGCGAGGCTAGCGGCTAATGAGCAGTTCTTC. It encodes CASSARLAANEQFF.

This chain's CDR3 is CASSLWGDSNQPQHF. The CDR3 nucleotides are TGCGCCAGCAGCTTGTGGGGGGATAGCAATCAGCCCCAGCATTTT. The rearrangement uses TRBV5-1 and TRBJ1-5, with D possibly TRBD1 on 5 matching bases. Germline V gives CDR1 SGHRS, CDR2 YFSETQ. V lost 1 base and J lost 0, with 8 bases in between. The CDR3 is 15 amino acids.

The genes are TRBV19 and TRBJ1-4; D may be TRBD1 (5 bases). CDR1 is LNHDA and CDR2 is SQIVND in the germline V gene (reference sequence). There are 17 residues in the CDR3. Trimming removed 5 bases at V and 2 bases at J, with 18 bases between. CDR3 amino acids: CASSVNPGGATNEKLFF. Here the CDR3 DNA reads TGTGCCAGTAGTGTAAACCCCGGAGGGGCGACTAATGAAAAACTGTTTTTT.

The chain couples TRBV9 to TRBJ2-2, with 7 bases lining up with TRBD1. Per the germline V gene, CDR1 is SGDLS and CDR2 is YYNGEE. The CDR3 has 15 residues. With V trimmed by 3 bases and J by 5 bases, 7 bases remained unmatched. The CDR3 reads CASSARDSRTGELFF. The CDR3 DNA reads as TGTGCCAGCAGCGCCCGGGACAGCCGAACCGGGGAGCTGTTTTTT.

The rearrangement uses TRBV6-5 and TRBJ2-7; 8 bases are a match to TRBD2. The V gene's germline CDR1 is MNHEY and CDR2 SVGAGI. The CDR3 loop spans 15 amino acids. V shed 3 bases and J 0 bases; nucleotides not matched to a gene: 4. In nucleotides, the CDR3 is TGTGCCAGCAGTTATAGCGGGGCCAGCTCCTACGAGCAGTACTTC. Its protein is CASSYSGASSYEQYF.

The gene calls are TRBV7-3 and TRBJ2-4; D is undetermined. CDR1 SGHTA and CDR2 FQGTGA come from the germline V gene. The CDR3 sequence is 12 residues long. V dropped 2 bases and J dropped 9 bases, with 8 bases sitting between them. The CDR3 is CASSLGDGIQYF. Here the CDR3 DNA reads TGTGCCAGCAGCTTAGGAGACGGCATTCAGTACTTC.

This chain connects TRBV5-1 to TRBJ2-1, with a tentative D call TRBD2 (7 bases). Trimming left V 1 base short and J 9 bases short, with 11 bases between. Germline values: CDR1 SGHRS, CDR2 YFSETQ. This CDR3 spans 13 amino acids. Here the CDR3 reads CASSLIGGAEQFF. CDR3 coding DNA: TGCGCCAGCAGCTTGATTGGGGGGGCTGAGCAGTTCTTC. The whole variable domain, filled in from reference TRBV5-1 and TRBJ2-1, reads KAGVTQTPRYLIKTRGQQVTLSCSPISGHRSVSWYQQTPGQGLQFLFEYFSETQRNKGNFPGRFSGRQFSNSRSEMNVSTLELGDSALYLCASSLIGGAEQFFGPGTRLTVL.

The rearrangement uses TRBV11-2 and TRBJ2-3; 7 bases are shared with TRBD1. Germline trimming cut 3 bases from V and 3 bases from J; bases unmatched to any gene: 6. This CDR3 has 15 residues. CDR1 and CDR2 from the germline V gene are SGHAT and FQNNGV. Here the CDR3 reads CASSFRDRFTDTQYF. The CDR3 DNA reads as TGTGCCAGCAGCTTCCGGGACAGATTTACAGATACGCAGTATTTT. Full variable domain (missing parts from reference TRBV11-2 and TRBJ2-3): EAGVAQSPRYKIIEKRQSVAFWCNPISGHATLYWYQQILGQGPKLLIQFQNNGVVDDSQLPKDRFSAERLKGVDSTLKIQPAKLEDSAVYLCASSFRDRFTDTQYFGPGTRLTVL.

The V and J genes are TRBV19 and TRBJ1-5; tentatively, D is TRBD1 (5 bases). Germline assignment: CDR1 LNHDA and CDR2 SQIVND (reference sequence). The CDR3 has 15 residues. V was cut by 7 bases and J by 1 base, with 14 bases left in between. The CDR3: CASKGTGGSNQPQHF. As DNA, the CDR3 is TGTGCCAGTAAAGGGACCGGAGGGAGCAATCAGCCCCAGCATTTT. Full variable domain (rest looked up from reference TRBV19 and TRBJ1-5): DGGITQSPKYLFRKEGQNVTLSCEQNLNHDAMYWYRQDPGQGLRLIYYSQIVNDFQKGDIAEGYSVSREKKESFPLTVTSAQKNPTAFYLCASKGTGGSNQPQHFGDGTRLSIL.

This sequence joins TRBV4-1 and TRBJ1-2, with 7 bases fitting TRBD1. Germline-derived CDR1 and CDR2 are MGHRA and YSYEKL. The CDR3 is made up of 13 amino acids. V was clipped by 6 bases and J by 9 bases; unmatched bases: 10. The CDR3 sequence is CASRETEGASYTF. CDR3 nucleotide sequence: TGCGCCAGCAGGGAAACAGAGGGGGCGAGCTACACCTTC.

This clone has just one count. The chain is built from TRBV3-1 (or the pseudogene TRBV3-2) and TRBJ1-2, with 12 nucleotides matching TRBD1. The CDR3 has 18 residues. With 1 base clipped from V and 0 bases from J, the junction kept 6 bases outside the gene matches. Germline loops: CDR1 LGHDT, CDR2 YNNKEL (reference sequence). The CDR3 DNA reads as TGTGCCAGCAGCCAAGGGGACAGGGGGCCTTTAACTAACTATGGCTACACCTTC. Translated, it gives CASSQGDRGPLTNYGYTF.

The DNA for the CDR3 is TGCGCCAGCAGCTTGGAACCCGGGACAGACCTCGGACATCAGCCCCAGCATTTT. Translating it yields CASSLEPGTDLGHQPQHF. This chain uses TRBV5-1 with TRBJ1-5, with 7 bases identical to TRBD1. Trimming at V came to 0 bases and at J to 5 bases, leaving 14 bases not matched to a gene. Germline CDR1 SGHRS, CDR2 YFSETQ. The CDR3 extends over 18 amino acids.

The chain joins TRBV6-5 to TRBJ2-7, with TRBD1 as a possible D gene (6 bases). Trimming took off 6 bases at V and 4 bases at J, with 19 bases between the two ends. The CDR3 has 15 residues. Germline lookup yields CDR1 MNHEY and CDR2 SVGAGI. The CDR3 region has the DNA TGTGCCAGCAGAGTTCAGGGGAATAGTTGGTACGAGCAGTACTTC. The encoded protein is CASRVQGNSWYEQYF.

In its sample, this clone was seen a few times. The chain links TRBV3-1 (or the pseudogene TRBV3-2) to TRBJ2-2; 12 bases agree with TRBD2. Trimming at V came to 4 bases and at J to 7 bases, leaving 7 bases not matched to a gene. The germline gives CDR1 LGHDT, CDR2 YNNKEL (reference sequence). This CDR3 contains 16 residues. DNA of the CDR3: TGTGCCAGCAGCCCCCTAGCGGGGGGGCAAGGCGGGGAGCTGTTTTTT. It yields the protein CASSPLAGGQGGELFF.

This chain's CDR3 is CASSHRTGDYNSPLHF. The CDR3 DNA follows: TGTGCCAGCAGTCATCGGACAGGGGACTATAATTCACCCCTCCACTTT. This rearrangement joins TRBV27 to TRBJ1-6; 9 bases agree with TRBD1. The junction had 5 bases not matched to a gene; V was cut back by 5 bases and J by 3 bases. This CDR3 is built from 16 residues. Germline V gene data show CDR1 as MNHEY and CDR2 as SMNVEV (reference sequence).

The CDR3 bases are TGTGCCAGTAGTACCCCAGAACGACAGGGGAGAACGAGAACTAATGAAAAACTGTTTTTT. This sequence encodes CASSTPERQGRTRTNEKLFF. This chain links TRBV19 with TRBJ1-4, with 8 bases aligning to TRBD1. This CDR3 comprises 20 residues. The germline V gene encodes CDR1 LNHDA and CDR2 SQIVND (reference sequence). V gave up 4 bases and J gave up 1 base; unmatched junction bases: 17.

This chain uses TRBV10-3 with TRBJ2-5, with D possibly matching TRBD2 (6 bases). V was trimmed by 3 bases and J by 5 bases, leaving 13 bases between them. Germline V gene sequence: CDR1 ENHRY, CDR2 SYGVKD. The CDR3 is 14 amino acids. CDR3 residues: CAISDGGARETQYF. Written as DNA, the CDR3 is TGTGCCATCAGTGACGGAGGGGCGAGGGAGACCCAGTACTTC.

In its sample, this clone was seen once. The chain joins TRBV7-6 to TRBJ2-2, with TRBD2 identical over 8 bases. Germline CDR1 SGHVS, CDR2 FNYEAQ. The trim removed 3 bases at V and 1 base at J, leaving 1 base unmatched. The CDR3 is 15 residues long. CDR3 nucleotide sequence: TGTGCCAGCAGCTTGGCGGGGGGGAACACCGGGGAGCTGTTTTTT. This translates into CASSLAGGNTGELFF.

The count of this clone is one. The rearrangement joins TRBV10-3 to TRBJ2-7, with 15 bases aligning to TRBD2. Germline-derived CDR1 and CDR2 are ENHRY and SYGVKD. V trimming: 6 bases; J trimming: 0 bases; junction bases outside the gene matches: 9. The CDR3 loop spans 18 amino acids. The CDR3: CAISGLAGGLGGSYEQYF. The DNA of the CDR3 is TGTGCCATCAGCGGACTAGCGGGGGGGCTTGGAGGCTCCTACGAGCAGTACTTC.

The chain is built from TRBV18 and TRBJ1-4; 8 bases are shared with TRBD1. V was pared by 2 bases and J by 1 base, with 0 bases of the junction left unmatched. CDR1 is KGHSH, CDR2 LQKENI, per germline. The CDR3 has 15 amino acids. The CDR3 region has the DNA TGTGCCAGCTCACCAGACAGGGGAACTAATGAAAAACTGTTTTTT. Protein sequence: CASSPDRGTNEKLFF.

This sequence joins TRBV5-6 and TRBJ2-2; no definite D call. Trimming stripped 4 bases from V and 1 base from J, with 11 bases between. The germline V gene encodes CDR1 SGHDT and CDR2 YYEEEE. The CDR3 spans 15 residues. The DNA of the CDR3 is TGTGCCAGCAGCCGTACCCTCAGGAACACCGGGGAGCTGTTTTTT. Translated: CASSRTLRNTGELFF. The full variable domain, with the rest looked up from reference TRBV5-6 and TRBJ2-2, is DAGVTQSPTHLIKTRGQQVTLRCSPKSGHDTVSWYQQALGQGPQFIFQYYEEEERQRGNFPDRFSGHQFPNYSSELNVNALLLGDSALYLCASSRTLRNTGELFFGEGSRLTVL.

This chain's CDR3 is CASSMGQGYEKLFF. The DNA for the CDR3 is TGTGCCAGCAGCATGGGACAGGGGTACGAAAAACTGTTTTTT. The V call is TRBV13, the J call TRBJ1-4; 10 bases align to TRBD1. The germline V gene has CDR1 PRHDT and CDR2 FYEKMQ (reference sequence). This CDR3 comprises 14 residues. V was pared by 5 bases and J by 8 bases, with 5 bases of the junction left unmatched. The variable domain in full, with the rest retrieved from reference TRBV13 and TRBJ1-4, is AAGVIQSPRHLIKEKRETATLKCYPIPRHDTVYWYQQGPGQDPQFLISFYEKMQSDKGSIPDRFSAQQFSDYHSELNMSSLELGDSALYFCASSMGQGYEKLFFGSGTQLSVL.

V usage is TRBV18 and J usage is TRBJ2-2; 9 bases are shared with TRBD1. Germline V lookup: CDR1 KGHSH, CDR2 LQKENI. The CDR3 is made up of 15 amino acids. With 2 bases clipped from V and 6 bases from J, the junction kept 4 bases outside the gene matches. DNA of the CDR3: TGTGCCAGCTCACCATCGGGACAGGGCTCCGGGGAGCTGTTTTTT. This translates into CASSPSGQGSGELFF.

V usage is TRBV5-1 and J usage is TRBJ1-1; the D is unclear. CDR3 size: 13 residues. CDR1 and CDR2 (germline): SGHRS, YFSETQ. V dropped 1 base and J dropped 2 bases, with 6 bases sitting between them. The CDR3: CASSLPQNTEAFF. The CDR3 region has the DNA TGCGCCAGCAGCTTGCCCCAAAACACTGAAGCTTTCTTT.

The CDR3 DNA follows: TGTGCCATCAGTCCAGGGGGCGCAAGCAATCAGCCCCAGCATTTT. As protein: CAISPGGASNQPQHF. V and J are TRBV10-3 and TRBJ1-5; 8 positions match TRBD1. Germline V CDR1 and CDR2: ENHRY, SYGVKD. The CDR3 length is 15 residues. V dropped 5 bases and J dropped 1; count of bases not matched to a gene: 4.